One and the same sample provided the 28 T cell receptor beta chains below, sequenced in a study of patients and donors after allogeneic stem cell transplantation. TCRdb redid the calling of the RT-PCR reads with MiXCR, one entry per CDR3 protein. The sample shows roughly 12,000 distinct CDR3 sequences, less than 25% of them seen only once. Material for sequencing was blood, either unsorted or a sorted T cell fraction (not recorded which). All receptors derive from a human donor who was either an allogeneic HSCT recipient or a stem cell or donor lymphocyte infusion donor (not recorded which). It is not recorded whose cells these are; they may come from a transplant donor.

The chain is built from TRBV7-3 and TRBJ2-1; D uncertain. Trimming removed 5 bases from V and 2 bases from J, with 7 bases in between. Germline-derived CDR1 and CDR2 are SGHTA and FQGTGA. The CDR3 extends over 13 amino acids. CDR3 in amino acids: CASSPTAYNEQFF. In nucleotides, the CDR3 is TGTGCCAGCAGCCCGACTGCCTACAATGAGCAGTTCTTC.

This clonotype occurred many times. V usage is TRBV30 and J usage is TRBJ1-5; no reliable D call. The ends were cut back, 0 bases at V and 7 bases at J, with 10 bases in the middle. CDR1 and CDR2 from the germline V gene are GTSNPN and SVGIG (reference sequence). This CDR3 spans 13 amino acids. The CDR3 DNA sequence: TGTGCCTGGAGTGTAACCCTGGGCCAGCCCCAGCATTTT. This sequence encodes CAWSVTLGQPQHF. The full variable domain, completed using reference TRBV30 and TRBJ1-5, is SQTIHQWPATLVQPVGSPLSLECTVEGTSNPNLYWYRQAAGRGLQLLFYSVGIGQISSEVPQNLSASRPQDRQFILSSKKLLLSDSGFYLCAWSVTLGQPQHFGDGTRLSIL.

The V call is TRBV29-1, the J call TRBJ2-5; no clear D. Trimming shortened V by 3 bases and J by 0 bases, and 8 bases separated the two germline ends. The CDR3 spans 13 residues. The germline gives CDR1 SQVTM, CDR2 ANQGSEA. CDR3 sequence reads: CSVEVSYQETQYF. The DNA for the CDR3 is TGCAGCGTTGAGGTCTCGTACCAAGAGACCCAGTACTTC.

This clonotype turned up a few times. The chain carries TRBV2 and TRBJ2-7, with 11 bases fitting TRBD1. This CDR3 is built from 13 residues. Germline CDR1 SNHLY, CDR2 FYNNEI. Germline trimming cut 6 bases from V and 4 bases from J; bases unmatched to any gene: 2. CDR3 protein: CASSRDRGYEQYF. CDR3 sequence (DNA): TGTGCCAGCAGCCGGGACAGGGGGTACGAGCAGTACTTC.

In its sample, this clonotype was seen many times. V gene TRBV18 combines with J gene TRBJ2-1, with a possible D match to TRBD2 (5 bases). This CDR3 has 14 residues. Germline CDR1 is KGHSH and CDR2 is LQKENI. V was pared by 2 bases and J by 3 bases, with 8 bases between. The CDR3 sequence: CASSPSGSYNEQFF. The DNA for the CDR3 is TGTGCCAGCTCACCAAGTGGGAGCTACAATGAGCAGTTCTTC.

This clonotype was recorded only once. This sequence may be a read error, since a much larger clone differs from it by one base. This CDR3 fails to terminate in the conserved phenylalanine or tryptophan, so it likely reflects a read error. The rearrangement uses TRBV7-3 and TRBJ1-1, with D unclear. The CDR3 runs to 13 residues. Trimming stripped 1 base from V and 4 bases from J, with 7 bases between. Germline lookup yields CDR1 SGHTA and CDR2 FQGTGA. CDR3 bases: TGTGCCAGCAGCTTAAAACGGACCACTGAAGCTTTCTTG. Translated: CASSLKRTTEAFL.

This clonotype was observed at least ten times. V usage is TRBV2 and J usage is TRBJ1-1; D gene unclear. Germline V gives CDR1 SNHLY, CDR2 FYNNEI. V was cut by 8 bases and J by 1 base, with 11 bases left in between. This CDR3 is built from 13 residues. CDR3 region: CASGLDPNTEAFF. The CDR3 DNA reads TGTGCCAGCGGACTTGACCCGAACACTGAAGCTTTCTTT.

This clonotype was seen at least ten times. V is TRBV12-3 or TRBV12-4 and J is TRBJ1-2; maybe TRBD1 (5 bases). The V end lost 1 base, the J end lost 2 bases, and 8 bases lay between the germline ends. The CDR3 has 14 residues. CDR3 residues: CASSLGGTNYGYTF. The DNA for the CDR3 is TGTGCCAGCAGTTTAGGGGGCACGAACTATGGCTACACCTTC.

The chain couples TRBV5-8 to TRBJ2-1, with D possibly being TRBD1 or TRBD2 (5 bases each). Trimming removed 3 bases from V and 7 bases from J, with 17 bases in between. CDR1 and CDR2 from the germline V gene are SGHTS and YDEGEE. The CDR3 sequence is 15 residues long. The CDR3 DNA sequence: TGTGCCAGCAGCTGGGGGTGGGTAAAAGAGAATGAGCAGTTCTTC. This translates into CASSWGWVKENEQFF.

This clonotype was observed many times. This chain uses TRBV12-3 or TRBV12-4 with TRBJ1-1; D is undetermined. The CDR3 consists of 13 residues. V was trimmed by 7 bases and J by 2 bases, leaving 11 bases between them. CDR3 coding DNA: TGTGCCAGCACCCCTTACACTAACACTGAAGCTTTCTTT. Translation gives CASTPYTNTEAFF.

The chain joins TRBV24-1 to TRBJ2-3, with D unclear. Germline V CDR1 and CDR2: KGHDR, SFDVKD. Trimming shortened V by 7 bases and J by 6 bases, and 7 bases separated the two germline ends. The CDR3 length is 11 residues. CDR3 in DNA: TGTGCCACCAGGACGGGTGATACGCAGTATTTT. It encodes CATRTGDTQYF.

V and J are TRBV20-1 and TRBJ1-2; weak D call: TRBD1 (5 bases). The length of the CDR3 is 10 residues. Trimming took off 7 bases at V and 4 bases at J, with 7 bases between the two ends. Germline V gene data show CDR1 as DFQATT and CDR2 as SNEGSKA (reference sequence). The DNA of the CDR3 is TGCAGTGGGGGGATCTATGGCTACACCTTC. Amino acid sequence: CSGGIYGYTF.

The CDR3 DNA is TGCGCCAGCAGCCAAGAACGCCAAGCCGCATCACCCCTCCACTTT. Its protein is CASSQERQAASPLHF. V gene TRBV4-3 combines with J gene TRBJ1-6, with D unclear. Germline-derived CDR1 and CDR2 are LGHNA and YSLEER. CDR3 length: 15 residues. Between the trimmed V and J ends, which lost 0 bases and 10 bases, there was a span of 13 bases.

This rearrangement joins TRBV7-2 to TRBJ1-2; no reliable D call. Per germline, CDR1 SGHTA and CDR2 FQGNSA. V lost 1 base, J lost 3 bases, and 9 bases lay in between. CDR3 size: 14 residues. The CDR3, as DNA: TGTGCCAGCAGCTTAGGGGGAAGCGACTATGGCTACACCTTC. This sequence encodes CASSLGGSDYGYTF.

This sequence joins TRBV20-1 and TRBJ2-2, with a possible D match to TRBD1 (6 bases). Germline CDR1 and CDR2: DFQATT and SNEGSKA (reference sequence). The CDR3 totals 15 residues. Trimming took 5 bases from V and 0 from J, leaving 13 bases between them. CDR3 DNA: TGCAGTGCTGGTGGGACATTTTCGAACACCGGGGAGCTGTTTTTT. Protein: CSAGGTFSNTGELFF.

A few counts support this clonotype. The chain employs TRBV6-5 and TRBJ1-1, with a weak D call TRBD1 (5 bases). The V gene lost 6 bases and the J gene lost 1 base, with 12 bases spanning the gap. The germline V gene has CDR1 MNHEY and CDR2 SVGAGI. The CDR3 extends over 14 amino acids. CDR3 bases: TGTGCCAGCAGCGGGGCGAGGACGAACACTGAAGCTTTCTTT. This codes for CASSGARTNTEAFF.

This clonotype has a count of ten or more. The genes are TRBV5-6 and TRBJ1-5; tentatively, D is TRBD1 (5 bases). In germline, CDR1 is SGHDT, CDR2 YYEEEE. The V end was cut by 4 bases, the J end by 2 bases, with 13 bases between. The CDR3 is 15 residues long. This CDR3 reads CASSGGIGGNQPQHF. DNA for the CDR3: TGTGCCAGCAGCGGGGGGATCGGGGGCAATCAGCCCCAGCATTTT.

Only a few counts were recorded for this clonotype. The DNA of the CDR3 is TGCGCCAGCAGCCTGGGTGGAGGGAACTATGGCTACACCTTC. It is translated as CASSLGGGNYGYTF. The chain recombines TRBV4-3 with TRBJ1-2, with D unclear. Germline lookup yields CDR1 LGHNA and CDR2 YSLEER. The CDR3 is made up of 14 amino acids. Trimming stripped 4 bases from V and 2 bases from J, with 11 bases between.

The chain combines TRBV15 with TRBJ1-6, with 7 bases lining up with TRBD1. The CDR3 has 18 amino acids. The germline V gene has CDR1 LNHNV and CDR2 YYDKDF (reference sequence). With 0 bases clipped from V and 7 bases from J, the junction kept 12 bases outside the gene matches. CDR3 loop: CATSRDQFEHRGNSPLHF. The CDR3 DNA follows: TGTGCCACCAGCAGAGATCAGTTTGAGCACAGGGGAAATTCACCCCTCCACTTT.

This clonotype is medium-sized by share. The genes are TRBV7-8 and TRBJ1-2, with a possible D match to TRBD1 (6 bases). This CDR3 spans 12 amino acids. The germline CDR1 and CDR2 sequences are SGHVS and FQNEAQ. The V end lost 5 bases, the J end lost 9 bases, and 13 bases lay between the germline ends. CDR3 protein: CASSGTGISYTF. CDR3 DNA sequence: TGTGCCAGCAGCGGCACAGGGATAAGCTACACCTTC.

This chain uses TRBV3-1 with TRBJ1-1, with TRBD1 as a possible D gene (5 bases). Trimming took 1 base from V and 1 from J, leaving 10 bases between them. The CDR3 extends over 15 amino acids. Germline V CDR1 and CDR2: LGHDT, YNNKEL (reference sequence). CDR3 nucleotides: TGTGCCAGCAGCCAAGCGGCAGGGAAGAACACTGAAGCTTTCTTT. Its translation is CASSQAAGKNTEAFF.

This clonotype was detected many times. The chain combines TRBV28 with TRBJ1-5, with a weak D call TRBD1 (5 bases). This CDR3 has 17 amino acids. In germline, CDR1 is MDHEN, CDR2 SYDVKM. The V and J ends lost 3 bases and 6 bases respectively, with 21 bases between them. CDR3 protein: CASSLAFGQGAVQPQHF. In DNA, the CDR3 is TGTGCCAGCAGTTTGGCCTTTGGGCAGGGCGCTGTTCAGCCCCAGCATTTT.

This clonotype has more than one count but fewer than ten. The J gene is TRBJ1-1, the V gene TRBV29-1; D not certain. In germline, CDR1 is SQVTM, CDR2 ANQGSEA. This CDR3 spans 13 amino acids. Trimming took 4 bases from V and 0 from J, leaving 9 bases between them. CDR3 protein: CSVVAVMNTEAFF. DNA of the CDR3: TGCAGCGTTGTTGCCGTAATGAACACTGAAGCTTTCTTT.

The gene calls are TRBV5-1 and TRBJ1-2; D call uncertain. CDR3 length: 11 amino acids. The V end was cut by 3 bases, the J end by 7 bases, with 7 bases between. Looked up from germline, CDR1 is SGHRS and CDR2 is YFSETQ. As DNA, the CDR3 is TGCGCCAGCAGCTCAGCGTTTGGCTACACCTTC. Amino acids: CASSSAFGYTF.

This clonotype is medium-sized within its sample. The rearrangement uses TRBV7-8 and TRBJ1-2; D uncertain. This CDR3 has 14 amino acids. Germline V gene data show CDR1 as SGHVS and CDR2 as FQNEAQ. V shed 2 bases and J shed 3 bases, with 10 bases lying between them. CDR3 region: CASSLRHVDYGYTF. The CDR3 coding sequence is TGTGCCAGCAGCTTAAGACACGTCGACTATGGCTACACCTTC.

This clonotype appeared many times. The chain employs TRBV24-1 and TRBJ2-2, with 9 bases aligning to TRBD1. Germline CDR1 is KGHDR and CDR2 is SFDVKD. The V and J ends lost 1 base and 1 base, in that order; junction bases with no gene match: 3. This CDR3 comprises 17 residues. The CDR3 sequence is CATSDFRQGENTGELFF. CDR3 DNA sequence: TGTGCCACCAGTGATTTCAGACAGGGGGAGAACACCGGGGAGCTGTTTTTT.

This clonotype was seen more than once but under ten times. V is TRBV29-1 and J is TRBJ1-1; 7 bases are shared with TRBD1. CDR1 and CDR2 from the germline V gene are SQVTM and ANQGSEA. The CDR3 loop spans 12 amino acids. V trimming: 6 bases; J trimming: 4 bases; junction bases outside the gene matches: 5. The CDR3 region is CSVPGGSTEAFF. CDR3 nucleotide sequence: TGCAGCGTACCAGGGGGGAGCACTGAAGCTTTCTTT.

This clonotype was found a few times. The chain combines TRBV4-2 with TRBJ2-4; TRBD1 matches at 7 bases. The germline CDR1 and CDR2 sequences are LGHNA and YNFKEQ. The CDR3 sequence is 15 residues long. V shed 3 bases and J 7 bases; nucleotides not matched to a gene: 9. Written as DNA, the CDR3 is TGTGCCAGCAGCCATCTACAGGGGTCATGGAACATTCAGTACTTC. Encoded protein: CASSHLQGSWNIQYF.